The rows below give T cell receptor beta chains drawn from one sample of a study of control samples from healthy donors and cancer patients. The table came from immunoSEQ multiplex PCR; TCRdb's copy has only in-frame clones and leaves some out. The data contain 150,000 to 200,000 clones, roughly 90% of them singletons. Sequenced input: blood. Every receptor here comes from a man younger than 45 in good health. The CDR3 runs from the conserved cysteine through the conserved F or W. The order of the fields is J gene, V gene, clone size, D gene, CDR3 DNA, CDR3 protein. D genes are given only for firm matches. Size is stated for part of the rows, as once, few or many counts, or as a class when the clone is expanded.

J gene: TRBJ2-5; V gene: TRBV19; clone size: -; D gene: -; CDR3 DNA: TGTGCCAGTAGTATCGCAGGGGTGGAGACCCAGTACTTC; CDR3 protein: CASSIAGVETQYF
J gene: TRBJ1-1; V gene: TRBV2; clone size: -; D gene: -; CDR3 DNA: TGTGCCAGCAGTGAAGGGGGAGGGCCGAACACTGAAGCTTTCTTT; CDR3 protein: CASSEGGGPNTEAFF
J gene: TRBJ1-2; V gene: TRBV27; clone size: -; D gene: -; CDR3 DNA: TGTGCCAGCGGCTTTATGGGATCCTATGGCTACACCTTC; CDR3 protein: CASGFMGSYGYTF
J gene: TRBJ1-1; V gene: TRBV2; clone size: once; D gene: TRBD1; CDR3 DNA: TGTGCCAGCAATAATCAGGGGGCCGTCCACACTGAAGCTTTCTTT; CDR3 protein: CASNNQGAVHTEAFF
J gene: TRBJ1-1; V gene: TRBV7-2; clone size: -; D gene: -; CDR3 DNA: TGTGCCAGCAGCTTGCATGGGACTGTTTCCCTTGTTTCGGGGGAAGCTTTCTTT; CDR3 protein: CASSLHGTVSLVSGEAFF
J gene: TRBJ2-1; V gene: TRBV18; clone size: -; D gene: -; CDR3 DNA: TGTGCCAGCTCACCGGAGGCGAGATACAATGAGCAGTTCTTC; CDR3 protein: CASSPEARYNEQFF
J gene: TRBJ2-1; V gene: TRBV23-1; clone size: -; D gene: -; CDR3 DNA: TGCGCCAGCAGTCAAAGGCAGGAACGGAGTGAGCAGTTCTTC; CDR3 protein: CASSQRQERSEQFF
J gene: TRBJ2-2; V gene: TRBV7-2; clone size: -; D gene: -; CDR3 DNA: TGTGCCAGCAGCTTGCAGGGGAACACCGGGGAGCTGTTTTTT; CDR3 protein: CASSLQGNTGELFF
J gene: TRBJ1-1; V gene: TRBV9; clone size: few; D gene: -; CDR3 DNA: TGTGCCAGCAGCGTAAGCGGGGTTGGAACTGAAGCTTTCTTT; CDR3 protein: CASSVSGVGTEAFF
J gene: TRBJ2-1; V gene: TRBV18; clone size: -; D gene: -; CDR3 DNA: TGTGCCAGCTCACCTGACAGGATCTCCTACAATGAGCAGTTCTTC; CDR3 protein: CASSPDRISYNEQFF
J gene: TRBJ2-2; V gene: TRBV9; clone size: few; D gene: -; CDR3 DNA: TGTGCCAGCAGCGCTTTGAACACCGGGGAGCTGTTTTTT; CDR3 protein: CASSALNTGELFF
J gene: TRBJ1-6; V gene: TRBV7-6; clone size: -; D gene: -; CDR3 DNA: TGTGCCAGCAGCTTAGCGCAGGGGTCAGGTTTTAATTCACCCCTCCACTTT; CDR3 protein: CASSLAQGSGFNSPLHF
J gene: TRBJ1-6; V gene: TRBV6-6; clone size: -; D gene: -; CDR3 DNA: TGTGCCAGCAGTTACGGGCCTGGATATAATTCACCCCTCCACTTT; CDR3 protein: CASSYGPGYNSPLHF
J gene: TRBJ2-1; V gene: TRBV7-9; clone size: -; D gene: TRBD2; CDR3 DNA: TGTGCCAGCAGCCCTCACATCGGGACTACTTCCTACAATGAGCAGTTCTTC; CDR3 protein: CASSPHIGTTSYNEQFF
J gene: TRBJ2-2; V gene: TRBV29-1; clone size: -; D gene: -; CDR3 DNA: TGCAGCGTTGATCCAGGATCGGCGACCGGGGAGCTGTTTTTT; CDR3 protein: CSVDPGSATGELFF
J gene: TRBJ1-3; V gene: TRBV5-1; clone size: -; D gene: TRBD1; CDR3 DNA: TGCGCCAGCAGCACCCGGGACAGAGGAAACACCATATATTTT; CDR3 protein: CASSTRDRGNTIYF
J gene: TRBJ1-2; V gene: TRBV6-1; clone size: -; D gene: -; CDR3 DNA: TGTGCCAGCAGTGAAAATTCAGTAAACTATGGCTACACCTTC; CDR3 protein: CASSENSVNYGYTF
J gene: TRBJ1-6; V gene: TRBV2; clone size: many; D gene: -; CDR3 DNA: TGTGCCAGCAGGCCCCTGGCGGGACGCTCGAATTCACCCCTCCACTTT; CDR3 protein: CASRPLAGRSNSPLHF
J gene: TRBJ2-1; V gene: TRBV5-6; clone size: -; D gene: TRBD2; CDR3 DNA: TGTGCCAGCAGCTTTTCCGATCTAGCGGATTACAATGAGCAGTTCTTC; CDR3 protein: CASSFSDLADYNEQFF
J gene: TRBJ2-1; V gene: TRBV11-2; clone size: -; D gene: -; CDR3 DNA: TGTGCCAGCAGCTTAGCCCCAAGCTCCCTGGGGAATGAGCAGTTCTTC; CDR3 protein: CASSLAPSSLGNEQFF
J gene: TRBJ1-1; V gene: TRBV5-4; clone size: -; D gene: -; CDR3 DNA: TGTGCCAGCAGCTTGGGGGGGCGGGGCACCAACACTGAAGCTTTCTTT; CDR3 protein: CASSLGGRGTNTEAFF
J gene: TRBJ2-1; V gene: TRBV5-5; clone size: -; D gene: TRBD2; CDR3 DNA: TGTGCCAGCAGCTTGGAGTACTTTCCCACTAGCGGGAACCCCTACAATGAGCAGTTCTTC; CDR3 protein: CASSLEYFPTSGNPYNEQFF
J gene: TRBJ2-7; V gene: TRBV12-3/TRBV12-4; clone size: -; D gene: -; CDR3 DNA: TGTGCCAGCAGTCCAGACAGTCCCTACGAGCAGTACTTC; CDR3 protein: CASSPDSPYEQYF
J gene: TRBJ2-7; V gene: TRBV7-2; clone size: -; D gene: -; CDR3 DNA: TGTGCCAGCAGCGCCCAGTATTACTCCTACGAGCAGTACTTC; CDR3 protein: CASSAQYYSYEQYF
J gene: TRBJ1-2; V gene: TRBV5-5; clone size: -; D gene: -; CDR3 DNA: TGTGCCAGCAGCTTGGGTGGTCAGGTGGATGGCTACACCTTC; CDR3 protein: CASSLGGQVDGYTF
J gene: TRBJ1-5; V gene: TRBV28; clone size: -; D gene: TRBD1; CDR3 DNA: TGTGCCAGCACCGCAGGGGGTCAGCCCCAGCATTTT; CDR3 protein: CASTAGGQPQHF
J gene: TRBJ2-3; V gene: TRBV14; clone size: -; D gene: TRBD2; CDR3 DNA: TGTGCCAGCAGCCGATTAGCGGGAGGACTTACAGATACGCAGTATTTT; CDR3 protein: CASSRLAGGLTDTQYF
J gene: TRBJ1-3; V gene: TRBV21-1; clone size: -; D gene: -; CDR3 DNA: TGTGCCAGCGCACTAGGGAGCGGAACTGGAAACACCATATATTTT; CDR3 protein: CASALGSGTGNTIYF
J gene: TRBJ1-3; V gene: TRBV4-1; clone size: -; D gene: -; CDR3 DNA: TGCGCCAGCAGCCAAGATCCGGGGGCGAGTGGAAACACCATATATTTT; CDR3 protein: CASSQDPGASGNTIYF
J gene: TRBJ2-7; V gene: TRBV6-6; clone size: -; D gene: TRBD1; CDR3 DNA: TGTGCCAGCAGTTTCCCCCGACAGGGGGGCGAGCAGTACTTC; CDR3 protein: CASSFPRQGGEQYF
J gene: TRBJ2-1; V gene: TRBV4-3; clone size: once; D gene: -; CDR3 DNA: TGCGCCAGCAGCCCCGGCGGGCTTGAAAGTGAGCAGTTCTTC; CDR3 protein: CASSPGGLESEQFF
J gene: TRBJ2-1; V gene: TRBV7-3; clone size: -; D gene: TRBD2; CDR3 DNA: TGTGCCAGCAGCCTCGGGGGACTAGCGGGAGTAAATGAGCAGTTCTTC; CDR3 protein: CASSLGGLAGVNEQFF
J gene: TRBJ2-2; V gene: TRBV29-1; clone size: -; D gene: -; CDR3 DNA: TGCAGCGTTGAAGATGGAGCGGGCCGCACCGGGGAGCTGTTTTTT; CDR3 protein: CSVEDGAGRTGELFF